The subject of this entry is one TCR beta chain. As yet, its antigen is unknown. This sample is drawn from a study of CD8+CD57+ T cells in acquired aplastic anemia. Study overall: Mean yield of DNA from sorted CD4+ and CD8+ cells was 3 to 3.5 ug. General study results and limits: Patients and controls were not found to differ significantly in CD8+ Simpson's diversity.

Germline V gene data show CDR1 as SGHTA and CDR2 as FQGTGA. The CDR3 sequence is 15 residues long. V shed 4 bases, J shed 6 bases, and the junction held 9 bases outside the gene matches. Genomic DNA, the template, was used for profiling of the TCR beta VDJ and CDR3. TCRdb itself ran the reads through MiXCR, one entry per CDR3 protein. Altogether 150,000 to 180,000 distinct CDR3 sequences are present, just over 50% being singletons, with the ten largest covering 10% to 15%. CD8+CD57+ cell expansion, shown by flow cytometry, had occurred in the patients selected for sequencing. A severe acquired aplastic anemia diagnosis applied to all patients.

This sequence originates from a human donor with aplastic anemia. The chain is built from TRBV7-3 and TRBJ2-7; TRBD2 agrees at 10 bases. The sample consisted of sorted CD4+, CD8+, or CD8+CD57+ T cells (not recorded which) from PBMCs. The CDR3 DNA is TGTGCCAGCAGCTCAGATCCGGGACTAGCGTCCGAGCAGTACTTC. It yields the protein CASSSDPGLASEQYF.